The 25 T cell receptor beta chains below all came from one sample that was sequenced in a study of T cell clones after liver transplantation. Assay: immunoSEQ multiplex PCR; the TCRdb copy retains only in-frame clones and omits some. The profile shows under 130,000 clones, about 86% of them singletons. Sequenced here: CD4+ T cells from blood, sampled approximately 43 months after liver transplant. The receptors here all came from a human patient who received a liver transplant. Among the T cells, some may be from the graft donor.

This chain uses TRBV5-1 with TRBJ2-2, with D uncertain. The V end lost 7 bases, the J end lost 3 bases, and 16 bases lay between the germline ends. Per germline, CDR1 SGHRS and CDR2 YFSETQ. The CDR3 is 15 residues long. The CDR3 coding sequence is TGCGCCAGCGGACGCGGTAGTCGCGACACCGGGGAGCTGTTTTTT. Protein: CASGRGSRDTGELFF.

This chain links TRBV28 with TRBJ2-5, with 10 bases that match TRBD1. The CDR3 length is 17 residues. CDR1 is MDHEN, CDR2 SYDVKM, per germline. V was clipped by 5 bases and J by 5 bases; unmatched bases: 14. The CDR3 sequence: CASSPTPRQGARETQYF. Here the CDR3 DNA reads TGTGCCAGCAGTCCCACCCCCAGACAGGGGGCCAGGGAGACCCAGTACTTC.

The rearrangement uses TRBV20-1 and TRBJ1-1, with D possibly matching TRBD1 (5 bases). The CDR3 loop spans 11 amino acids. The germline V gene has CDR1 DFQATT and CDR2 SNEGSKA (reference sequence). The V end was cut by 3 bases, the J end by 7 bases, with 9 bases between. Here the CDR3 DNA reads TGCAGTGCTAGGGATGACAGTGAAGCTTTCTTT. Its translation: CSARDDSEAFF.

The CDR3 is CASSPGSGSGNTIYF. The CDR3, as DNA: TGTGCCAGCAGCCCAGGGAGCGGCTCTGGAAACACCATATATTTT. The rearrangement uses TRBV11-2 and TRBJ1-3, with D perhaps TRBD1 (5 bases). V gave up 5 bases and J gave up 0 bases, with 11 bases separating them. The V gene's germline CDR1 is SGHAT and CDR2 FQNNGV. This CDR3 comprises 15 residues.

The V gene is TRBV10-3, the J gene TRBJ2-7; D not resolved. Germline CDR1 and CDR2: ENHRY and SYGVKD. The CDR3 loop spans 15 amino acids. V was clipped by 3 bases and J by 0 bases, with 12 bases between them. The CDR3 reads CAISDPRASSYEQYF. The CDR3 coding sequence is TGTGCCATCAGTGACCCGCGCGCGAGCTCCTACGAGCAGTACTTC.

The V and J genes are TRBV7-3 and TRBJ2-1, with a tentative D call TRBD2 (6 bases). The CDR3 length is 15 residues. Germline CDR1 and CDR2: SGHTA and FQGTGA. Trimming removed 2 bases at V and 7 bases at J, with 15 bases between. DNA of the CDR3: TGTGCCAGCAGCTTAGCTAGCGATCCTTTGAATGAGCAGTTCTTC. Residues: CASSLASDPLNEQFF.

The rearrangement uses TRBV6-1 and TRBJ1-2; D is uncertain. The germline CDR1 and CDR2 sequences are MNHNS and SASEGT. The germline V and J ends were trimmed by 2 bases and 5 bases, with 15 bases remaining between them. The CDR3 contains 15 residues. CDR3 DNA sequence: TGTGCCAGCAGTGAAAATTCGATGGGCAGTTATGGCTACACCTTC. This codes for CASSENSMGSYGYTF.

The rearrangement uses TRBV19 and TRBJ1-5, with a weak D call TRBD1 (5 bases). Germline V gives CDR1 LNHDA, CDR2 SQIVND (reference sequence). Trimming cost V 3 bases and J 1 base, with 22 bases left between them. This CDR3 is built from 19 residues. Here the CDR3 DNA reads TGTGCCAGTAGTATCATTAGGGGTTTAGGGGTTGTCAGCAATCAGCCCCAGCATTTT. Translated, it gives CASSIIRGLGVVSNQPQHF.

The chain couples TRBV5-1 to TRBJ2-7; D remains unclear. The CDR3 sequence is 14 residues long. The V and J ends lost 1 base and 6 bases respectively, with 14 bases between them. In germline, CDR1 is SGHRS, CDR2 YFSETQ. The CDR3 bases are TGCGCCAGCAGCTTGAAGTGGCCAGATGGCGAGCAGTACTTC. Protein: CASSLKWPDGEQYF.

CDR3 sequence: CASSLSRNTEAFF. CDR3 nucleotide sequence: TGCGCCAGCAGCTTGAGCAGGAACACTGAAGCTTTCTTT. This chain links TRBV5-1 with TRBJ1-1; D not certain. The germline V and J ends were trimmed by 1 base and 1 base, with 5 bases remaining between them. Germline-derived CDR1 and CDR2 are SGHRS and YFSETQ. This CDR3 is 13 amino acids long. The full variable domain, its missing parts supplied by reference TRBV5-1 and TRBJ1-1, is KAGVTQTPRYLIKTRGQQVTLSCSPISGHRSVSWYQQTPGQGLQFLFEYFSETQRNKGNFPGRFSGRQFSNSRSEMNVSTLELGDSALYLCASSLSRNTEAFFGQGTRLTVV.

J is TRBJ1-4 and V is TRBV15; D is unclear. Germline CDR1 is LNHNV and CDR2 is YYDKDF (reference sequence). This CDR3 is 12 amino acids long. The V end was cut by 1 base, the J end by 14 bases, with 11 bases between. The CDR3 loop is CATSRGEGRLFF. The CDR3 DNA sequence: TGTGCCACCAGCAGAGGTGAGGGAAGGCTGTTTTTT.

CDR3 DNA: TGTGCCAGCAGCTTAGTTGGGACAGGCGGGGAAGCTTTCTTT. Protein: CASSLVGTGGEAFF. The J gene is TRBJ1-1, the V gene TRBV7-9; 8 bases align to TRBD1. V lost 1 base to trimming and J lost 8 bases; unmatched junction nucleotides: 6. The CDR3 length is 14 residues. The germline gives CDR1 SEHNR, CDR2 FQNEAQ (reference sequence).

This rearrangement joins TRBV27 to TRBJ2-1, with D tentatively TRBD2 (5 bases). V was cut by 5 bases and J by 3 bases, with 11 bases left in between. Germline V gives CDR1 MNHEY, CDR2 SMNVEV (reference sequence). The CDR3 runs 14 residues. This CDR3 reads CASSMRVDYNEQFF. DNA of the CDR3: TGTGCCAGCAGTATGCGGGTAGACTACAATGAGCAGTTCTTC.

This chain links TRBV6-1 with TRBJ1-5; TRBD1 matches 8 bases. Germline V gives CDR1 MNHNS, CDR2 SASEGT. The V and J ends lost 1 base and 7 bases, in that order; junction bases with no gene match: 9. The CDR3 is made up of 16 amino acids. This chain's CDR3 is CASSEEGQVRGQPQHF. The CDR3 DNA reads as TGTGCCAGCAGTGAAGAGGGACAGGTTAGGGGCCAGCCCCAGCATTTT.

The V and J genes are TRBV28 and TRBJ1-2; D not resolved. From germline, CDR1 is MDHEN and CDR2 SYDVKM. The CDR3 runs 14 residues. Between the trimmed V and J ends, which lost 6 bases and 4 bases, there was a span of 15 bases. The CDR3, as DNA: TGTGCCAGCAGACCCCTCGGACGGTTCTATGGCTACACCTTC. As protein: CASRPLGRFYGYTF.

The J gene is TRBJ1-3, the V gene TRBV11-2; 10 nucleotides agree with TRBD1. Germline V gene sequence: CDR1 SGHAT, CDR2 FQNNGV. This CDR3 is 15 amino acids long. V dropped 4 bases and J dropped 5; count of bases not matched to a gene: 5. The CDR3 protein is CASSSDRGTRNTIYF. CDR3 nucleotides: TGTGCCAGCAGCTCGGACAGGGGGACCCGAAACACCATATATTTT. The full variable domain, with the rest looked up from reference TRBV11-2 and TRBJ1-3, is EAGVAQSPRYKIIEKRQSVAFWCNPISGHATLYWYQQILGQGPKLLIQFQNNGVVDDSQLPKDRFSAERLKGVDSTLKIQPAKLEDSAVYLCASSSDRGTRNTIYFGEGSWLTVV.

The chain uses TRBV12-5 and TRBJ2-1, with D possibly being TRBD1 (6 bases). The CDR3 is 15 residues long. Germline CDR1 and CDR2: LGHNT and FRNRAP. Trimming removed 5 bases from V and 0 bases from J, with 11 bases in between. Written as DNA, the CDR3 is TGTGCTAGTGGTCGGACAGATGTCTCCTACAATGAGCAGTTCTTC. Translation gives CASGRTDVSYNEQFF.

This clone was seen just once. CDR3 DNA sequence: TGTGCCAGTGAGGGGAGTAGCGTAAAGACCCAGTACTTC. Translating it yields CASEGSSVKTQYF. The chain combines TRBV2 with TRBJ2-5, with D perhaps matching TRBD1 or TRBD2 (5 bases each). Germline V gene sequence: CDR1 SNHLY, CDR2 FYNNEI. V lost 9 bases and J lost 6, with 17 bases in between. The CDR3 has 13 amino acids.

This chain joins TRBV5-1 and TRBJ2-5; D ambiguous. The end of the DNA aligns better with TRBJ2-7, so the J call may be wrong. The CDR3 spans 14 residues. CDR1 is SGHRS, CDR2 YFSETQ, per germline. DNA for the CDR3: TGCGCCAGCAGCCGCCTGGGCGGCTCCTACGAGCAGTACTTC. Protein: CASSRLGGSYEQYF.

V and J are TRBV7-2 and TRBJ2-1; D call uncertain. CDR3 length equals 12 residues. Trimming took off 2 bases at V and 9 bases at J, with 8 bases between the two ends. From germline, CDR1 is SGHTA and CDR2 FQGNSA. DNA for the CDR3: TGTGCCAGCAGCTTACCGTTTCGTGAGCAGTTCTTC. Its protein product is CASSLPFREQFF. Supplemented by reference TRBV7-2 and TRBJ2-1, the full variable domain reads GAGVSQSPSNKVTEKGKDVELRCDPISGHTALYWYRQSLGQGLEFLIYFQGNSAPDKSGLPSDRFSAERTGGSVSTLTIQRTQQEDSAVYLCASSLPFREQFFGPGTRLTVL.

The DNA for the CDR3 is TGTGCCAGTAATCCCTCGGGGGGGTATCAGCCCCAGCATTTT. Encoded protein: CASNPSGGYQPQHF. V is TRBV19 and J is TRBJ1-5; tentative D call: TRBD1 (5 bases). Trimming stripped 7 bases from V and 5 bases from J, with 15 bases between. This CDR3 is 14 amino acids long. Germline V lookup: CDR1 LNHDA, CDR2 SQIVND (reference sequence).

The chain is built from TRBV28 and TRBJ1-4; tentative D call: TRBD1 (5 bases). CDR3 size: 15 residues. Germline V gives CDR1 MDHEN, CDR2 SYDVKM. V lost 2 bases, J lost 5 bases, and 12 bases lay in between. This CDR3 reads CASSLGGPGNEKLFF. The CDR3 DNA follows: TGTGCCAGCAGTTTAGGGGGACCAGGAAATGAAAAACTGTTTTTT.

The chain has TRBV7-3 and TRBJ2-3; TRBD1 matches 9 bases. The CDR3 extends over 16 amino acids. V lost 1 base, J lost 0 bases, and 2 bases stayed unmatched. The germline V gene has CDR1 SGHTA and CDR2 FQGTGA. Written as DNA, the CDR3 is TGTGCCAGCAGCTTAAGCGGGACAGGGAGCACAGATACGCAGTATTTT. Translation: CASSLSGTGSTDTQYF. Full variable domain (remainder filled in from reference TRBV7-3 and TRBJ2-3): GAGVSQTPSNKVTEKGKYVELRCDPISGHTALYWYRQSLGQGPEFLIYFQGTGAADDSGLPNDRFFAVRPEGSVSTLKIQRTERGDSAVYLCASSLSGTGSTDTQYFGPGTRLTVL.

The V gene is TRBV7-6, the J gene TRBJ2-5; a possible D gene is TRBD1 (6 bases). The V gene's germline CDR1 is SGHVS and CDR2 FNYEAQ. CDR3 length: 17 amino acids. With 2 bases removed from V and 1 base from J, the gap between germline ends came to 17 bases. Here the CDR3 DNA reads TGTGCCAGCAGCTTAAGAGGAACGGGGACACTCCAAGAGACCCAGTACTTC. Its translation is CASSLRGTGTLQETQYF. The full variable domain, with the rest looked up from reference TRBV7-6 and TRBJ2-5, is GAGVSQSPRYKVTKRGQDVALRCDPISGHVSLYWYRQALGQGPEFLTYFNYEAQQDKSGLPNDRFSAERPEGSISTLTIQRTEQRDSAMYRCASSLRGTGTLQETQYFGPGTRLLVL.

V usage is TRBV18 and J usage is TRBJ2-1; unclear D gene. V was trimmed by 5 bases and J by 4 bases, leaving 15 bases between them. The germline V gene encodes CDR1 KGHSH and CDR2 LQKENI. The CDR3 is 15 amino acids. The CDR3 DNA reads TGTGCCAGCTCAGTTACTGAAGGTCGGTACAATGAGCAGTTCTTC. Translating it yields CASSVTEGRYNEQFF. Combining the CDR3 with reference TRBV18 and TRBJ2-1 gives the whole variable domain NAGVMQNPRHLVRRRGQEARLRCSPMKGHSHVYWYRQLPEEGLKFMVYLQKENIIDESGMPKERFSAEFPKEGPSILRIQQVVRGDSAAYFCASSVTEGRYNEQFFGPGTRLTVL.